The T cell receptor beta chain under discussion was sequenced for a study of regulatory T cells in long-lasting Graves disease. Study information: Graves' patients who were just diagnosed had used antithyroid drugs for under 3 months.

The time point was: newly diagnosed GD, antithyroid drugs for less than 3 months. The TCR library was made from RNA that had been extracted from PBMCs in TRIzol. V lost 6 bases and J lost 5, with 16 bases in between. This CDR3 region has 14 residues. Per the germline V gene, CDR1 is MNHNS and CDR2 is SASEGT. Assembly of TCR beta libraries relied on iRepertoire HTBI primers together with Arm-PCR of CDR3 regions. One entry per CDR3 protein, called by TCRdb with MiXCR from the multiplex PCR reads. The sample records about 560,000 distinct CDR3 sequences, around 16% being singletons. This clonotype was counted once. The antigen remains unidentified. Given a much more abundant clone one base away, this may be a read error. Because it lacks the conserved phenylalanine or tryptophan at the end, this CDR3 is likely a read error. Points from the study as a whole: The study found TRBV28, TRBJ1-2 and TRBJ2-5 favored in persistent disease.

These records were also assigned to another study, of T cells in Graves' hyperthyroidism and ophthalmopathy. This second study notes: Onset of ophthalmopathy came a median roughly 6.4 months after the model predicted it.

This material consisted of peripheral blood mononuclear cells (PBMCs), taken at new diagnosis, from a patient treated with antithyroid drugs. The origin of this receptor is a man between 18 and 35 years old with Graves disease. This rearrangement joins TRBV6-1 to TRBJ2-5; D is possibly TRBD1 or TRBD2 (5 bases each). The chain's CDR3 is CASSPDGGSETQYL. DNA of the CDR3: TGTGCCAGCAGCCCGGATGGGGGATCTGAGACCCAGTACCTC.